Presented here are 21 T cell receptor beta chains from one specimen sequenced in a study of cytomegalovirus exposure and HLA in healthy donors. PCR used 60 Vbeta primers and 13 Jbeta primers. The data were produced by immunoSEQ multiplex PCR, yet TCRdb's version contains in-frame clones alone and is incomplete. The sample carries around 250,000 clones, about 90% recorded once. Sequenced: PBMCs. The receptor source for this set is a girl under 10 years old in good health and CMV-seronegative.

V usage is TRBV9 and J usage is TRBJ1-1, with TRBD1 matching over 8 bases. J lost 1 base, V lost 4 bases, and 6 bases had no gene match. Germline V CDR1 and CDR2: SGDLS, YYNGEE. This CDR3 spans 15 amino acids. For the CDR3, the DNA is TGTGCCAGCAGCCCTTGGACAGGGCCGAACACTGAAGCTTTCTTT. This sequence encodes CASSPWTGPNTEAFF.

This clone was detected only once. In DNA form, the CDR3 reads TGTGCCAGCAGCTTAGCGGGGGAGGAAAACACCATATATTTT. Amino acids: CASSLAGEENTIYF. The chain recombines TRBV7-9 with TRBJ1-3; perhaps TRBD1 as D (5 bases). The germline V and J ends were trimmed by 0 bases and 6 bases, with 9 bases remaining between them. This CDR3 spans 14 amino acids. Per germline, CDR1 SEHNR and CDR2 FQNEAQ (reference sequence).

The chain combines TRBV6-5 with TRBJ1-2; 9 nucleotides agree with TRBD1. The CDR3 contains 13 residues. Germline assignment: CDR1 MNHEY and CDR2 SVGAGI. Trimming removed 5 bases from V and 6 bases from J; junction bases left unmatched: 4. This CDR3 is CASSTGGRDGYTF. The CDR3 DNA reads as TGTGCCAGCAGTACAGGGGGCCGGGATGGCTACACCTTC.

V gene TRBV19 combines with J gene TRBJ1-1; D is undetermined. V shed 1 base and J shed 1 base, with 16 bases lying between them. Per germline, CDR1 LNHDA and CDR2 SQIVND (reference sequence). This CDR3 is built from 17 residues. CDR3 coding DNA: TGTGCCAGTAGTATAGGATGGAGGAATGCCCCGAACACTGAAGCTTTCTTT. Translating gives CASSIGWRNAPNTEAFF.

V usage is TRBV6-1 and J usage is TRBJ1-3, with TRBD1 matching 7 bases. The CDR3 is made up of 14 amino acids. J gave up 0 bases and V 8 bases, and 4 bases lay outside the gene matches. Germline V gene lookup returns CDR1 MNHNS and CDR2 SASEGT. The CDR3 loop is CASDDRASGNTIYF. The DNA of the CDR3 is TGTGCCAGCGATGACAGGGCCTCTGGAAACACCATATATTTT.

In its sample, this clone was seen once. The V and J genes are TRBV30 and TRBJ2-3; TRBD2 matches 14 bases. CDR3 length: 15 amino acids. With 5 bases clipped from V and 4 bases from J, the junction kept 5 bases outside the gene matches. Per the germline V gene, CDR1 is GTSNPN and CDR2 is SVGIG (reference sequence). The CDR3 sequence: CAWGTSGGSADTQYF. CDR3 nucleotides: TGTGCCTGGGGGACTAGCGGGGGATCGGCAGATACGCAGTATTTT.

The rearrangement joins TRBV4-1 to TRBJ2-1; 7 bases map to TRBD2. The trim removed 8 bases at V and 9 bases at J, leaving 4 bases unmatched. CDR1 and CDR2 (germline): MGHRA, YSYEKL. This CDR3 has 11 residues. Written as DNA, the CDR3 is TGCGCCAGCTCGAGCGGGGCTGAGCAGTTCTTC. Its translation is CASSSGAEQFF.

The chain recombines TRBV5-1 with TRBJ2-3, with 7 bases that match TRBD2. Germline V CDR1 and CDR2: SGHRS, YFSETQ. The V and J ends lost 2 bases and 2 bases, in that order; junction bases with no gene match: 5. This CDR3 is 15 amino acids long. The CDR3 nucleotides are TGCGCCAGCAGCTTAGCGGGACTTTACACAGATACGCAGTATTTT. This gives the protein CASSLAGLYTDTQYF.

The chain is built from TRBV30 and TRBJ2-1; TRBD1 matches 10 bases. Germline V gene data show CDR1 as GTSNPN and CDR2 as SVGIG (reference sequence). The CDR3 spans 15 residues. Trimming took 4 bases from V and 4 from J; bases not matched to a gene: 7. The CDR3 is CAWTLGTGVYNEQFF. CDR3 bases: TGTGCCTGGACCCTTGGGACAGGGGTATACAATGAGCAGTTCTTC.

The chain combines TRBV20-1 with TRBJ2-3; D gene ambiguous. Trimming cost V 4 bases and J 10 bases, with 9 bases left between them. The germline CDR1 and CDR2 sequences are DFQATT and SNEGSKA (reference sequence). The CDR3 runs to 10 residues. The CDR3 DNA reads as TGCAGTGCTAAAGAAAACTCGCAGTATTTT. Its protein is CSAKENSQYF.

About this clone: Sequence at one end of the junction differs from germline and may be a read error. Distinct nucleotide sequences in the sample also encode this CDR3. CDR3 bases: TGCGCCAGCAGTTTTGGGACTCTCTCCTACAATGAGCAGTTCTTC. Translated: CASSFGTLSYNEQFF. The chain recombines TRBV27 with TRBJ2-1; D might be TRBD2 (6 bases). CDR1 MNHEY and CDR2 SMNVEV come from the germline V gene (reference sequence). The CDR3 is 15 amino acids.

This chain uses TRBV5-1 with TRBJ2-1, with TRBD2 matching 12 bases. Germline V gives CDR1 SGHRS, CDR2 YFSETQ. The CDR3 extends over 16 amino acids. Trimming removed 4 bases from V and 4 bases from J; junction bases left unmatched: 6. CDR3 sequence: CASSPGLAGKYNEQFF. CDR3 nucleotide sequence: TGCGCCAGCAGCCCCGGACTAGCGGGAAAATACAATGAGCAGTTCTTC.

V usage is TRBV5-1 and J usage is TRBJ2-1, with 13 nucleotides matching TRBD2. Trimming removed 3 bases from V and 10 bases from J; junction bases left unmatched: 10. CDR1 SGHRS and CDR2 YFSETQ come from the germline V gene. The CDR3 length is 16 residues. This CDR3 is CASSSPLAGGSWEQFF. CDR3 in DNA: TGCGCCAGCAGCTCACCACTAGCGGGAGGGTCTTGGGAGCAGTTCTTC.

The genes are TRBV7-8 and TRBJ1-1; perhaps TRBD1 as D (6 bases). V lost 3 bases to trimming and J lost 4 bases, with 24 bases between them. In germline, CDR1 is SGHVS, CDR2 FQNEAQ. The CDR3 length is 18 residues. This CDR3 is CASSFEAGGARTSTEAFF. The CDR3 nucleotides read TGTGCCAGCAGCTTCGAAGCGGGGGGCGCGCGGACAAGCACTGAAGCTTTCTTT. Full variable domain (remainder filled in from reference TRBV7-8 and TRBJ1-1): GAGVSQSPRYKVAKRGQDVALRCDPISGHVSLFWYQQALGQGPEFLTYFQNEAQLDKSGLPSDRFFAERPEGSVSTLKIQRTQQEDSAVYLCASSFEAGGARTSTEAFFGQGTRLTVV.

J is TRBJ1-2 and V is TRBV14; 7 bases line up with TRBD1. In germline, CDR1 is SGHDN, CDR2 FVKESK. The CDR3 has 17 amino acids. Unmatched junction bases numbered 10, after V lost 0 bases and J lost 3 bases. CDR3 DNA sequence: TGTGCCAGCAGCCAAGAGTTGATACTAGGGACAGACTATGGCTACACCTTC. This encodes CASSQELILGTDYGYTF.

The chain combines TRBV7-2 with TRBJ2-4; D is perhaps TRBD1 (6 bases). Trimming removed 0 bases at V and 0 bases at J, with 9 bases between. The CDR3 is 16 residues long. Looked up from germline, CDR1 is SGHTA and CDR2 is FQGNSA. The CDR3 reads CASSLADRLAKNIQYF. Here the CDR3 DNA reads TGTGCCAGCAGCTTAGCAGACAGGCTAGCCAAAAACATTCAGTACTTC.

V is TRBV27 and J is TRBJ2-2, with TRBD1 identical over 10 bases. After removal of 4 bases from V and 2 bases from J, the junction contained 4 bases not matched to a gene. This CDR3 is 16 amino acids long. CDR1 and CDR2 (germline): MNHEY, SMNVEV (reference sequence). The CDR3 loop is CASSSTGGGNTGELFF. Written as DNA, the CDR3 is TGTGCCAGCAGTTCGACAGGGGGCGGAAACACCGGGGAGCTGTTTTTT.

This clone was picked up one time. CDR3 protein: CSVRQGPYGYTF. CDR3 DNA: TGCAGCGTAAGACAGGGTCCCTATGGCTACACCTTC. The chain employs TRBV29-1 and TRBJ1-2, with 7 bases matching TRBD1. V was pared by 6 bases and J by 4 bases, with 5 bases of the junction left unmatched. The CDR3 loop spans 12 amino acids. The germline gives CDR1 SQVTM, CDR2 ANQGSEA.

J is TRBJ1-5 and V is TRBV18, with 11 bases identical to TRBD1. Germline V CDR1 and CDR2: KGHSH, LQKENI. This CDR3 is 17 amino acids long. Trimming at V came to 3 bases and at J to 2 bases, leaving 6 bases not matched to a gene. CDR3 sequence: CASSPGQGVLGNQPQHF. CDR3 coding DNA: TGTGCCAGCTCACCGGGACAGGGGGTATTAGGCAATCAGCCCCAGCATTTT. Based on the CDR3 plus reference TRBV18 and TRBJ1-5, the full variable domain is NAGVMQNPRHLVRRRGQEARLRCSPMKGHSHVYWYRQLPEEGLKFMVYLQKENIIDESGMPKERFSAEFPKEGPSILRIQQVVRGDSAAYFCASSPGQGVLGNQPQHFGDGTRLSIL.

This clone was seen just once. The CDR3 is CASSRAGKTGNTIYF. Written as DNA, the CDR3 is TGTGCCAGCAGCCGTGCCGGGAAGACAGGAAACACCATATATTTT. The chain recombines TRBV7-2 with TRBJ1-3; D unclear. Germline assignment: CDR1 SGHTA and CDR2 FQGNSA. This CDR3 is built from 15 residues. V was pared by 5 bases and J by 4 bases, with 15 bases between.

The rearrangement uses TRBV5-6 and TRBJ2-5, with TRBD1 identical over 10 bases. The V and J ends lost 4 bases and 4 bases, in that order; junction bases with no gene match: 4. CDR1 and CDR2 from the germline V gene are SGHDT and YYEEEE. The CDR3 contains 14 residues. The CDR3, as DNA: TGTGCCAGCAGCCAACGGGACAGGGGAGAGACCCAGTACTTC. This translates into CASSQRDRGETQYF. Based on the CDR3 plus reference TRBV5-6 and TRBJ2-5, the full variable domain is DAGVTQSPTHLIKTRGQQVTLRCSPKSGHDTVSWYQQALGQGPQFIFQYYEEEERQRGNFPDRFSGHQFPNYSSELNVNALLLGDSALYLCASSQRDRGETQYFGPGTRLLVL.